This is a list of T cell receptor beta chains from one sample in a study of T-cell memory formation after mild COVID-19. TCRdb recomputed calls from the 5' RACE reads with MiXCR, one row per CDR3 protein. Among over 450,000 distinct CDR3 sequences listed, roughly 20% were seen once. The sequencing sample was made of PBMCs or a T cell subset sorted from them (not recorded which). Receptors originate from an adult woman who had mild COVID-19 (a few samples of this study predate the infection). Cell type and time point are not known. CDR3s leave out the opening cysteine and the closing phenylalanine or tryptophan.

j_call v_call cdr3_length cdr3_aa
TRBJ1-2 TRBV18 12 ASSPTDGYYGYT
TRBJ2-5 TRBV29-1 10 SARKQLETQY
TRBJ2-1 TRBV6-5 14 ASSRLTGLLAGEQF
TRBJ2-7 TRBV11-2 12 ASSLIGVSYEQY
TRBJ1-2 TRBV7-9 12 ASSPGEHNYGYT
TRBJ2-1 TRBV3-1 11 ASTPRHYNEQF
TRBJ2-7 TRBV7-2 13 ASSLVAGASYEQY
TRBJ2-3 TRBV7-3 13 ASSYDRGPGDTQY
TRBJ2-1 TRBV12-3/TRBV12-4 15 ASSLALRLAHGDEQF
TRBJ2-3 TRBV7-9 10 ASSSLQDTQY
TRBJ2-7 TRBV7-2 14 ASSLNSGTGTVEQY
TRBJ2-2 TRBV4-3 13 ASSQTGATPGELF
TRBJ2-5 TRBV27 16 ASSFGVSRRDREETQY
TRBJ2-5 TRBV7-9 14 ASRPTFSREWETQY
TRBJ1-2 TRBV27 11 ASSTGLYGDYT
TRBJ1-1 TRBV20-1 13 SAPRGRQDHIEAF
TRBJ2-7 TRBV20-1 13 SARARSGSSYEQY
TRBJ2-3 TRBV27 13 ASSFTPGLIPSQY
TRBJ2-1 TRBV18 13 ASSPLRAGDNEQF
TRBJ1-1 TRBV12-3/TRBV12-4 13 ASSPRIFWATEAF
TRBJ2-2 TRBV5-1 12 ASSLRTGSGELF
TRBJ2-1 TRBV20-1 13 SASDQRTDYNEQF
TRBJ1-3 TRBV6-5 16 ASRFLRDGTSSGNTIY
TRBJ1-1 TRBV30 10 AWNDMRPKAF
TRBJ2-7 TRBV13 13 ASSSGTSGEYEQY
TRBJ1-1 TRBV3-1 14 ASSQAGTAGPLEAF
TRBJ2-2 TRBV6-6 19 ASSYPPGGTGTNGDTGELF
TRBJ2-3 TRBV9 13 ASSVDGGRTDTQY
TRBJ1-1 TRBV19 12 ASTRGTGGTEAF
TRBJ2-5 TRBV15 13 ATSRRQGRGETQY
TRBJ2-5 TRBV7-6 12 ASSQGGPQETQY
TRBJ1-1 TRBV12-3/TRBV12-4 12 ASSSTSRVTEAF
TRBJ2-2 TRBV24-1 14 ATRDGTSGATGELF
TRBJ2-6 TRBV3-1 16 ASSQVRRGVSGANVLT
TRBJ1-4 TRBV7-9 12 ASSLSQGGEKLF
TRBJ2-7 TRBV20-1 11 SAGGTPPAEQY
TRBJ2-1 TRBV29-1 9 SVESFAGQF
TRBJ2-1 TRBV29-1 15 SVEPSGRPKNYNEQF
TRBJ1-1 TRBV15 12 ATSSDRANTEAF
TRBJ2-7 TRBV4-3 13 ASSLLAGGSYEQY
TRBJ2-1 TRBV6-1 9 AITEYNEQF
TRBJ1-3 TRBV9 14 ASSALDRSSGNTIY
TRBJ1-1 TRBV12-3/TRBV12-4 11 ASSDRGPTEAF
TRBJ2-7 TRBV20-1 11 SVTPPGSYEQY
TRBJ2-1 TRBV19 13 ASPNTSGLGNEQF
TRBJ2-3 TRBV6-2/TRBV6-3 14 ASGRLAGGPVDTQY
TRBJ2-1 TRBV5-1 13 ASSLGVDRNNEQF
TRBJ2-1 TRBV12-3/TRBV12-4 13 ASSFRTGGRDEQF
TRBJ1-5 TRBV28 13 ASSLVGGNLQPQH
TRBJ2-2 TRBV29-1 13 SVEVGHTNTGELF
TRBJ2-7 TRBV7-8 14 ASSLEPDRLAYEQY
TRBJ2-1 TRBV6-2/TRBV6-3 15 ASSYSPRGGLYNEQF
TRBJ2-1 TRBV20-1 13 SARDLGGWDNEQF
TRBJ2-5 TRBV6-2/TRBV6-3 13 ASSYATGFQETQY